Presented here are 27 T cell receptor beta chains from one specimen sequenced in a study of CD8+CD57+ T cells in acquired aplastic anemia. Genomic DNA, the template, was used for profiling of the TCR beta VDJ and CDR3. TCRdb passed the reads through MiXCR, listing each CDR3 protein once. The profile covers hundreds of thousands of distinct CDR3 sequences, with 65% to 80% appearing a single time and 3.5% to 4.5% taken by the ten largest. Material for sequencing was sorted CD4+, CD8+, or CD8+CD57+ T cells (not recorded which) from PBMCs. These receptors came from a human donor in good health, serving as a control.

The V and J genes are TRBV15 and TRBJ1-1; TRBD1 aligns across 8 bases. This CDR3 spans 15 amino acids. Germline CDR1 is LNHNV and CDR2 is YYDKDF (reference sequence). V gave up 3 bases and J gave up 5 bases; unmatched junction bases: 8. The CDR3 here is CATSSSGQGWTEAFF. CDR3 nucleotides: TGTGCCACCAGCAGTTCCGGACAGGGTTGGACTGAAGCTTTCTTT.

The chain is built from TRBV11-2 and TRBJ2-1; TRBD2 is a possible D gene (7 bases). Per the germline V gene, CDR1 is SGHAT and CDR2 is FQNNGV. The CDR3 extends over 16 amino acids. The germline V and J ends were trimmed by 3 bases and 7 bases, with 19 bases remaining between them. The CDR3 nucleotides are TGTGCCAGCAGCTTGCTCTCTGGGGGGGCCACAAATGAGCAGTTCTTC. Protein product: CASSLLSGGATNEQFF.

To note about this clonotype: Here the CDR3 omits its conserved ending phenylalanine or tryptophan, so a read error is the likely source. V usage is TRBV2 and J usage is TRBJ1-1; no clear D gene. CDR3 length: 14 amino acids. V lost 6 bases and J lost 6, with 17 bases in between. Germline V lookup: CDR1 SNHLY, CDR2 FYNNEI. The CDR3 loop reads CASSPGVRASEAFY. In DNA, the CDR3 is TGTGCCAGCAGCCCTGGCGTGAGAGCCTCTGAAGCTTTCTAT.

This clonotype was observed at least ten times. The chain couples TRBV6-5 to TRBJ1-2, with D possibly being TRBD1 (5 bases). Per the germline V gene, CDR1 is MNHEY and CDR2 is SVGAGI. V gave up 8 bases and J gave up 4 bases, with 14 bases separating them. This CDR3 region has 13 residues. The DNA of the CDR3 is TGTGCCAGCGCGATACGGGACCGCTATGGCTACACCTTC. Translation gives CASAIRDRYGYTF.

The chain couples TRBV2 to TRBJ2-7, with 11 bases fitting TRBD2. The end of the DNA is better explained by TRBJ2-1, so the J call may be wrong. This CDR3 region has 15 residues. From germline, CDR1 is SNHLY and CDR2 FYNNEI. The CDR3 DNA reads as TGTGCCAGCAGTGTTCTAGCGGGGGGTTCGAATGAGCAGTTCTTC. Translation gives CASSVLAGGSNEQFF.

For this clonotype: The CDR3 carries no conserved terminal phenylalanine or tryptophan, so it likely arises from a read error. It is unclear where the CDR3 begins or ends on the DNA, so no DNA is shown, and the CDR3 is as TCRdb lists it. V gene TRBV19 combines with J gene TRBJ1-4; TRBD1 reflects the table's D call only, with no check against the DNA. The CDR3 comprises 15 residues, both ends counted. From germline, CDR1 is LNHDA and CDR2 SQIVND (reference sequence). The CDR3 is CASSMGPQLNENLFS.

This clonotype was counted many times. This rearrangement joins TRBV7-2 to TRBJ1-4, with 7 bases lining up with TRBD1. V shed 2 bases and J 7 bases; nucleotides not matched to a gene: 7. The CDR3 sequence is 15 residues long. CDR1 is SGHTA and CDR2 is FQGNSA in the germline V gene. CDR3 loop: CASSLRGQTFEKLFF. Here the CDR3 DNA reads TGTGCCAGCAGCTTAAGGGGACAGACCTTTGAAAAACTGTTTTTT.

With regard to this clonotype: A junction boundary mismatches the germline segment, possibly from a read error. The chain has TRBV5-1 and TRBJ2-7, with D possibly being TRBD2 (7 bases). Germline V lookup: CDR1 SGHRS, CDR2 YFSETQ. The length of the CDR3 is 13 residues. Written as DNA, the CDR3 is TGTGCCACCAGCATGGGGGCGGGGGACGAGCAGTACTTC. It yields the protein CATSMGAGDEQYF.

At least ten counts were recorded for this clonotype. The chain couples TRBV29-1 to TRBJ1-1; possibly TRBD1 for D (5 bases). Trimming left V 4 bases short and J 2 bases short, with 17 bases between. CDR1 is SQVTM and CDR2 is ANQGSEA in the germline V gene. This CDR3 is built from 15 residues. The CDR3 spells CSVGRWRGYNTEAFF. The DNA for the CDR3 is TGCAGCGTTGGTAGGTGGAGGGGCTACAACACTGAAGCTTTCTTT.

The V and J genes are TRBV14 and TRBJ1-1, with 8 bases aligning to TRBD1. The germline CDR1 and CDR2 sequences are SGHDN and FVKESK. The CDR3 covers 15 residues. The V segment lost 4 bases and the J segment 12 bases; nucleotides outside the gene matches: 16. The CDR3 loop reads CASSLLTGDDANTFF. CDR3 in DNA: TGTGCCAGCAGCCTATTGACAGGGGACGATGCGAACACTTTCTTT.

V is TRBV9 and J is TRBJ2-5, with TRBD2 matching 8 bases. This CDR3 region has 14 residues. Germline V gene sequence: CDR1 SGDLS, CDR2 YYNGEE. V shed 0 bases, J shed 7 bases, and the junction held 5 bases outside the gene matches. The CDR3 DNA is TGTGCCAGCAGCGTAGAAGCGGGAGAGGGGACCCAGTACTTC. It translates to CASSVEAGEGTQYF.

This sequence joins TRBV24-1 and TRBJ2-3, with D hard to call. The CDR3 covers 16 residues. The V gene's germline CDR1 is KGHDR and CDR2 SFDVKD. V lost 4 bases and J 0 bases, leaving 13 bases between the germline ends. CDR3 in amino acids: CATSDPLRSSTDTQYF. The CDR3 DNA reads as TGTGCCACCAGTGACCCACTTCGCTCTAGCACAGATACGCAGTATTTT.

CDR3 bases: TGTGCCAGCAGCTTCGGGACAGGGGTTGACTATGGCTACACCTTC. This encodes CASSFGTGVDYGYTF. The chain carries TRBV12-3 or TRBV12-4 and TRBJ1-2; 10 bases fit TRBD1. This CDR3 is 15 amino acids long. Losses at the gene ends were 6 bases for V and 3 bases for J; bases not matched to a gene: 7.

This clonotype was seen a single time. The chain couples TRBV7-2 to TRBJ2-5; 10 positions agree with TRBD2. V gave up 5 bases and J gave up 9 bases; unmatched junction bases: 9. The CDR3 runs to 14 residues. CDR1 is SGHTA and CDR2 is FQGNSA in the germline V gene. The CDR3 region has the DNA TGTGCCAGCAGCCCCGAAACAGCGGGGGGGCCCCAGTACTTC. Translating it yields CASSPETAGGPQYF.

As for this clonotype: At one end, the junction sequence differs from germline, possibly due to a read error. The chain combines TRBV7-8 with TRBJ2-2; weak D call: TRBD2 (7 bases). CDR1 SGHVS and CDR2 FQNEAQ come from the germline V gene. The CDR3 covers 16 residues. CDR3 coding DNA: TGTGCCAGCAGCTTACGCGGGGGCGCGAACACCGGGGTGCTGTTTTTT. It specifies CASSLRGGANTGVLFF.

The chain recombines TRBV9 with TRBJ1-5; 7 nucleotides align to TRBD1. Trimming removed 5 bases from V and 7 bases from J; junction bases left unmatched: 18. The CDR3 consists of 17 residues. In germline, CDR1 is SGDLS, CDR2 YYNGEE. The CDR3 sequence is CASRLRLTGVDKQPQHF. The DNA of the CDR3 is TGTGCCAGCAGATTAAGACTCACAGGGGTTGACAAACAGCCCCAGCATTTT.

In regard to this clonotype: This could be a read error, since a much larger clone is one nucleotide away. No conserved phenylalanine or tryptophan ends this CDR3, so it is likely a read error. The chain links TRBV5-6 to TRBJ2-2; no clear D. V gave up 3 bases and J gave up 6 bases, with 12 bases separating them. The CDR3 spans 14 residues. Germline CDR1 is SGHDT and CDR2 is YYEEEE. This CDR3 reads CASSSISRAGELFL. For the CDR3, the DNA is TGTGCCAGCAGCTCAATTTCCAGAGCCGGGGAGCTGTTTCTT.

The chain carries TRBV20-1 and TRBJ2-1, with D maybe TRBD2 (5 bases). V was shortened by 3 bases and J by 2 bases, with 17 bases between the two germline ends. The CDR3 runs 16 residues. CDR1 is DFQATT and CDR2 is SNEGSKA in the germline V gene (reference sequence). Written as DNA, the CDR3 is TGCAGTGCTAGTCAAGGAGGAGGCTACACCTACAATGAGCAGTTCTTC. It is translated as CSASQGGGYTYNEQFF.

This clonotype was observed many times. The genes are TRBV20-1 and TRBJ2-5, with D possibly matching TRBD1 (6 bases). The CDR3 is made up of 16 amino acids. The germline gives CDR1 DFQATT, CDR2 SNEGSKA (reference sequence). Trimming pared 0 bases from V and 3 bases from J, leaving 17 bases between. CDR3: CSARDLWTETKETQYF. The CDR3 nucleotides are TGCAGTGCTAGAGATCTTTGGACAGAGACGAAAGAGACCCAGTACTTC.

This clonotype was counted between two and nine times. A much larger clone lies a single base off, so this may be a read error. Because it lacks the conserved phenylalanine or tryptophan at the end, this CDR3 is likely a read error. V and J are TRBV6-2 or TRBV6-3 and TRBJ2-7, with 7 bases identical to TRBD1. The CDR3 has 14 residues. J was trimmed by 1 base and V by 6 bases; bases with no gene match: 6. Per the germline V gene, CDR1 is MNHEY and CDR2 is SVGEGT. CDR3 sequence reads: CASSTGELSYEQYL. In DNA, the CDR3 is TGTGCCAGCAGCACAGGGGAATTGTCCTACGAGCAGTACCTC.

The chain is built from TRBV7-6 and TRBJ2-7, with D hard to call. With 4 bases removed from V and 6 bases from J, the gap between germline ends came to 19 bases. The germline V gene encodes CDR1 SGHVS and CDR2 FNYEAQ. This CDR3 has 15 residues. Here the CDR3 reads CASSSYPLGAPEQYF. The CDR3 nucleotides read TGTGCCAGCAGCTCGTACCCCTTGGGTGCTCCCGAGCAGTACTTC.

This clonotype was counted a single time. CDR3 coding DNA: TGTGCCAGCAGCCACACGGGGGGCACAGATACGCAGTTTTTT. This gives the protein CASSHTGGTDTQFF. This chain uses TRBV7-3 with TRBJ1-4, with D maybe TRBD1 (6 bases). V was cut by 5 bases and J by 16 bases, with 23 bases left in between. This CDR3 is 14 amino acids long. The germline gives CDR1 SGHTA, CDR2 FQGTGA. Complete variable domain (other parts from reference TRBV7-3 and TRBJ1-4): GAGVSQTPSNKVTEKGKYVELRCDPISGHTALYWYRQSLGQGPEFLIYFQGTGAADDSGLPNDRFFAVRPEGSVSTLKIQRTERGDSAVYLCASSHTGGTDTQFFGSGTQLSVL.

V is TRBV29-1 and J is TRBJ1-6; no clear D gene. V was pared by 5 bases and J by 15 bases, with 20 bases between. The germline V gene encodes CDR1 SQVTM and CDR2 ANQGSEA. There are 13 residues in the CDR3. The CDR3 protein is CSVSSGYNSGLHF. As DNA, the CDR3 is TGCAGCGTTTCGAGCGGCTATAATTCAGGCCTCCACTTT.

J is TRBJ1-2 and V is TRBV19; TRBD1 might be the D (6 bases). The V gene lost 4 bases and the J gene lost 3 bases, with 15 bases spanning the gap. The CDR3 spans 15 residues. The V gene's germline CDR1 is LNHDA and CDR2 SQIVND (reference sequence). CDR3 bases: TGTGCCAGTAGTAACGGGGGGCTGACGGACTATGGCTACACCTTC. Amino acids: CASSNGGLTDYGYTF. The complete variable domain, with remaining parts taken from reference TRBV19 and TRBJ1-2, reads DGGITQSPKYLFRKEGQNVTLSCEQNLNHDAMYWYRQDPGQGLRLIYYSQIVNDFQKGDIAEGYSVSREKKESFPLTVTSAQKNPTAFYLCASSNGGLTDYGYTFGSGTRLTVV.

The chain links TRBV5-1 to TRBJ2-3, with a tentative D call TRBD2 (7 bases). CDR1 and CDR2 (germline): SGHRS, YFSETQ. The CDR3 is made up of 17 amino acids. Trimming stripped 8 bases from V and 0 bases from J, with 22 bases between. The CDR3: CARSGKRGGLSTDTQYF. In DNA, the CDR3 is TGCGCCAGGAGCGGAAAAAGGGGGGGCCTTAGCACAGATACGCAGTATTTT.

Concerning this clonotype itself: The junction and the germline gene differ at one end; a read error may be behind it. The V call is TRBV9, the J call TRBJ1-1; D not certain. Germline V gene lookup returns CDR1 SGDLS and CDR2 YYNGEE. The CDR3 is 13 amino acids. CDR3 residues: CASSEGNTYEQYF. CDR3 coding DNA: TGTGCCAGCAGCGAAGGGAACACCTACGAGCAGTACTTT.

Of note for this clonotype: This CDR3 is missing its conserved last phenylalanine or tryptophan, likely due to a read error. The V gene is TRBV19, the J gene TRBJ2-7, with D unresolved. The CDR3 extends over 12 amino acids. V dropped 9 bases and J dropped 0 bases, with 9 bases sitting between them. Germline V lookup: CDR1 LNHDA, CDR2 SQIVND (reference sequence). CDR3: CASSPFSYEQYS. The CDR3 DNA follows: TGTGCCAGCAGCCCCTTCTCCTACGAGCAGTACTCC.